This T cell receptor (beta chain) stems from a study of shared clonotypes between healthy human individuals. This clone appeared a single time. Germline V gene data show CDR1 as MNHNS and CDR2 as SASEGT. The CDR3 is 18 amino acids. The V gene end was trimmed by 2 bases and the J gene end by 1 base; junction bases not matched to a gene: 8. Sorted-subset replicate PCR reactions were performed with approximately 180 ng DNA, corresponding to 30,000 to 35,000 T cell genomes. This table comes from immunoSEQ multiplex PCR, and its TCRdb copy is limited to in-frame clones, with some not included. The table shows about 92,000 clones, with around 68% occurring only once.

The specimen was memory CD8+ T cells sorted from blood. Subset of the sample: CD45RO+ cells pooled with CCR7-negative TemRA cells. The chain carries TRBV6-1 and TRBJ2-3, with TRBD1 matching over 11 bases. This sequence originates from a man in his thirties or forties in good health. This CDR3 reads CASSESRWDRGGTDTQYF. DNA of the CDR3: TGTGCCAGCAGTGAATCTCGCTGGGACAGGGGGGGCACAGATACGCAGTATTTT.